Listed here are 15 T cell receptor beta chains from one sample, sequenced in a study of Siglec-9 on CD8 T cells in melanoma. The assay was immunoSEQ multiplex PCR, and TCRdb's table has in-frame clones only and misses some. Among more than 30,000 clones listed, more than 65% were seen once. The specimen was Siglec-9- CD8+ T cells sorted from blood. These receptor sequences come from a human donor in good health.

This CDR3 reads CASSLVVSGPYEQYF. The CDR3 nucleotides are TGTGCCAGCAGCTTAGTTGTTAGCGGACCCTACGAGCAGTACTTC. The chain uses TRBV7-8 and TRBJ2-7, with a tentative D call TRBD2 (6 bases). This CDR3 is 15 amino acids long. Trimming stripped 1 base from V and 2 bases from J, with 12 bases between. Germline V gene sequence: CDR1 SGHVS, CDR2 FQNEAQ.

The chain links TRBV7-9 to TRBJ2-3; D is perhaps TRBD2 (5 bases). The CDR3 runs to 16 residues. Trimming took off 4 bases at V and 5 bases at J, with 19 bases between the two ends. In germline, CDR1 is SEHNR, CDR2 FQNEAQ (reference sequence). The CDR3 here is CASSSPGYRRGDTQYF. CDR3 DNA sequence: TGTGCCAGCAGCTCGCCGGGCTACCGACGGGGAGATACGCAGTATTTT.

The rearrangement joins TRBV7-9 to TRBJ1-2; D may be TRBD1 (6 bases). CDR1 SEHNR and CDR2 FQNEAQ come from the germline V gene (reference sequence). V was shortened by 5 bases and J by 2 bases, with 21 bases between the two germline ends. The CDR3 has 17 amino acids. CDR3 DNA sequence: TGTGCCAGCAGCGTCTACGACAGGCTCAAGCTGAACTATGGCTACACCTTC. Its translation: CASSVYDRLKLNYGYTF.

The chain has TRBV5-1 and TRBJ2-7, with D possibly TRBD1 on 6 matching bases. The CDR3 loop spans 13 amino acids. Germline CDR1 and CDR2: SGHRS and YFSETQ. V was pared by 1 base and J by 2 bases, with 7 bases between. The CDR3 bases are TGCGCCAGCAGCTTGAGACAGGCCTACGAGCAGTACTTC. This codes for CASSLRQAYEQYF.

The CDR3: CASSQGADFFTDTQYF. Written as DNA, the CDR3 is TGTGCCAGCAGCCAAGGGGCCGACTTTTTCACAGATACGCAGTATTTT. The chain couples TRBV14 to TRBJ2-3; D remains unclear. Germline values: CDR1 SGHDN, CDR2 FVKESK. This CDR3 region has 16 residues. V dropped 1 base and J dropped 2 bases, with 13 bases sitting between them.

The genes are TRBV5-1 and TRBJ1-5, with unresolved D. V was shortened by 4 bases and J by 0 bases, with 8 bases between the two germline ends. Germline-derived CDR1 and CDR2 are SGHRS and YFSETQ. This CDR3 contains 14 residues. The CDR3 protein is CASSTGYSNQPQHF. The CDR3 nucleotides are TGCGCCAGCAGCACCGGGTATAGCAATCAGCCCCAGCATTTT.

The table lists this clone with a few counts. This sample also contains other DNA sequences that code for the same CDR3. The CDR3 sequence is CAWSQGMNTEAFF. The DNA for the CDR3 is TGTGCCTGGAGCCAGGGAATGAACACTGAAGCTTTCTTT. The rearrangement links TRBV30 to TRBJ1-1, with a possible D match to TRBD1 (5 bases). Trimming left V 3 bases short and J 0 bases short, with 8 bases between. This CDR3 is built from 13 residues. Germline V lookup: CDR1 GTSNPN, CDR2 SVGIG (reference sequence).

This clone occurred once. This chain joins TRBV19 and TRBJ2-7; D is tentatively TRBD1 or TRBD2 (5 bases each). The CDR3 sequence is 14 residues long. V lost 5 bases, J lost 2 bases, and 13 bases lay in between. CDR1 and CDR2 (germline): LNHDA, SQIVND (reference sequence). The CDR3 coding sequence is TGTGCCAGTAGTCTCCGGGACGGGACCTACGAGCAGTACTTC. It yields the protein CASSLRDGTYEQYF.

The chain employs TRBV6-1 and TRBJ1-5; no firm D call. The CDR3 is 15 residues long. V was cut by 4 bases and J by 0 bases, with 10 bases left in between. Germline V gene lookup returns CDR1 MNHNS and CDR2 SASEGT. CDR3: CASSVGYYSNQPQHF. In nucleotides, the CDR3 is TGTGCCAGCAGTGTAGGGTACTATAGCAATCAGCCCCAGCATTTT.

This rearrangement joins TRBV11-2 to TRBJ2-1; either TRBD1 or TRBD2 may fit D (5 bases each). Germline V gene data show CDR1 as SGHAT and CDR2 as FQNNGV. The length of the CDR3 is 15 residues. Deletions cut 1 base from V and 1 base from J, with 8 bases between. The CDR3 DNA reads as TGTGCCAGCAGCTTAGCGGGACCGTCCTACAATGAGCAGTTCTTC. Encoded protein: CASSLAGPSYNEQFF.

V is TRBV27 and J is TRBJ2-5; D is possibly TRBD2 (6 bases). TRBJ2-7 matches the DNA end more closely, so the J call is doubtful. The length of the CDR3 is 13 residues. CDR1 and CDR2 from the germline V gene are MNHEY and SMNVEV (reference sequence). CDR3 DNA sequence: TGTGCCAGCAGCCCCGGGGGTGCCTACGAGCAGTACTTC. Protein sequence: CASSPGGAYEQYF.

This sequence joins TRBV2 and TRBJ2-7; the D is unclear. V lost 4 bases and J 6 bases, leaving 13 bases between the germline ends. The CDR3 is 13 amino acids. Germline V gene sequence: CDR1 SNHLY, CDR2 FYNNEI. The CDR3 nucleotides read TGTGCCAGCAGTGTGCCCCCTTTGAGCGAGCAGTACTTC. This translates into CASSVPPLSEQYF.

The CDR3 here is CAWSVLAGGLEQFF. CDR3 coding DNA: TGTGCCTGGAGTGTACTAGCGGGGGGGCTTGAGCAGTTCTTC. The chain has TRBV30 and TRBJ2-1, with 13 bases aligning to TRBD2. From germline, CDR1 is GTSNPN and CDR2 SVGIG (reference sequence). The junction had 2 bases not matched to a gene; V was cut back by 0 bases and J by 9 bases. The CDR3 totals 14 residues. The full variable domain, completed using reference TRBV30 and TRBJ2-1, is SQTIHQWPATLVQPVGSPLSLECTVEGTSNPNLYWYRQAAGRGLQLLFYSVGIGQISSEVPQNLSASRPQDRQFILSSKKLLLSDSGFYLCAWSVLAGGLEQFFGPGTRLTVL.

The chain is built from TRBV13 and TRBJ1-6; D not resolved. The CDR3 length is 14 residues. Germline values: CDR1 PRHDT, CDR2 FYEKMQ (reference sequence). Trimming cost V 3 bases and J 3 bases, with 6 bases left between them. Written as DNA, the CDR3 is TGTGCCAGCAGCTTGAACATCTATAATTCACCCCTCCACTTT. Amino acid sequence: CASSLNIYNSPLHF. Supplemented by reference TRBV13 and TRBJ1-6, the full variable domain reads AAGVIQSPRHLIKEKRETATLKCYPIPRHDTVYWYQQGPGQDPQFLISFYEKMQSDKGSIPDRFSAQQFSDYHSELNMSSLELGDSALYFCASSLNIYNSPLHFGNGTRLTVT.

J is TRBJ2-7 and V is TRBV30; TRBD1 is a possible D gene (5 bases). This CDR3 is 12 amino acids long. The V end was cut by 1 base, the J end by 6 bases, with 10 bases between. Germline assignment: CDR1 GTSNPN and CDR2 SVGIG (reference sequence). The CDR3 DNA reads TGTGCCTGGAGTGCAGGGTTAGGCGAGCAGTACTTC. It codes for CAWSAGLGEQYF. Combining the CDR3 with reference TRBV30 and TRBJ2-7 gives the whole variable domain SQTIHQWPATLVQPVGSPLSLECTVEGTSNPNLYWYRQAAGRGLQLLFYSVGIGQISSEVPQNLSASRPQDRQFILSSKKLLLSDSGFYLCAWSAGLGEQYFGPGTRLTVT.